This TCR beta chain was observed in a study of CD8+CD57+ T cells in acquired aplastic anemia. Overall study context: The sorted CD4+ and CD8+ cells yielded an average about 3.5 ug of DNA.

Study-wide findings and caveats: Patients and controls were not found to differ significantly in CD8+ Simpson's diversity.

With regard to this clonotype: The antigen remains undetermined.

Genomic DNA acted as the template from which TCR beta VDJ combination and CDR3 sequence profiling were carried out. TCRdb fed the reads into MiXCR, producing one record per CDR3 protein. The sample carries a few hundred thousand distinct CDR3 sequences, approximately 57% recorded once. This CDR3 region has 14 residues. From germline, CDR1 is LNHDA and CDR2 SQIVND (reference sequence). V trimming: 6 bases; J trimming: 7 bases; junction bases outside the gene matches: 9. This clonotype was sampled from a human donor with severe aplastic anemia or a healthy control (not recorded which). J is TRBJ1-2 and V is TRBV19; 9 bases are shared with TRBD1. Sequencing was carried out using sorted CD4+, CD8+, or CD8+CD57+ T cells (not recorded which) from PBMCs. CDR3 coding DNA: TGTGCCAGTAGCGTGGGACAGGGAATTGGTGGCTACACCTTC. Translated: CASSVGQGIGGYTF.